The next 5 T cell receptor beta chains were all read from a single sample in a study of blood T cell repertoires in COVID-19. The data were produced by immunoSEQ multiplex PCR, yet TCRdb's version contains in-frame clones alone and is incomplete. The table shows about 73,000 clones, with 75% to 90% occurring only once. Sequencing was performed on peripheral blood. All receptors come from an elderly man with acute or convalescent COVID-19.

The chain uses TRBV27 and TRBJ1-5, with D unclear. Germline-derived CDR1 and CDR2 are MNHEY and SMNVEV (reference sequence). The CDR3 is made up of 13 amino acids. Deletions cut 0 bases from V and 4 bases from J, with 4 bases between. CDR3 nucleotide sequence: TGTGCCAGCAGTTTATCGTCGAATCAGCCCCAGCATTTT. It encodes CASSLSSNQPQHF.

The V call is TRBV7-9, the J call TRBJ2-7; D might be TRBD1 (5 bases). V was cut by 4 bases and J by 4 bases, with 17 bases left in between. This CDR3 comprises 15 residues. CDR1 SEHNR and CDR2 FQNEAQ come from the germline V gene (reference sequence). Here the CDR3 DNA reads TGTGCCAGCAGCTCTGGACACTCTGGGCTATACGAGCAGTACTTC. This gives the protein CASSSGHSGLYEQYF. Variable domain in full (rest from reference TRBV7-9 and TRBJ2-7): DTGVSQNPRHKITKRGQNVTFRCDPISEHNRLYWYRQTLGQGPEFLTYFQNEAQLEKSRLLSDRFSAERPKGSFSTLEIQRTEQGDSAMYLCASSSGHSGLYEQYFGPGTRLTVT.

This chain links TRBV6-5 with TRBJ2-5, with D perhaps TRBD2 (6 bases). The ends were cut back, 6 bases at V and 2 bases at J, with 10 bases in the middle. The CDR3 loop spans 13 amino acids. Germline V gene data show CDR1 as MNHEY and CDR2 as SVGAGI. For the CDR3, the DNA is TGTGCCAGCAGGAAGGCGGGGCAAGAGACCCAGTACTTC. This translates into CASRKAGQETQYF.

This chain joins TRBV19 and TRBJ2-1; possibly TRBD2 for D (5 bases). The CDR3 length is 15 residues. The germline V gene encodes CDR1 LNHDA and CDR2 SQIVND (reference sequence). The V end lost 6 bases, the J end lost 11 bases, and 23 bases lay between the germline ends. The CDR3 nucleotides are TGTGCCAGTAGAGAGTTGGGAGCGGTCCCGGGCCAGCAGTTCTTC. This encodes CASRELGAVPGQQFF. The entire variable domain, with the rest obtained from reference TRBV19 and TRBJ2-1, is as follows: DGGITQSPKYLFRKEGQNVTLSCEQNLNHDAMYWYRQDPGQGLRLIYYSQIVNDFQKGDIAEGYSVSREKKESFPLTVTSAQKNPTAFYLCASRELGAVPGQQFFGPGTRLTVL.

The V call is TRBV9, the J call TRBJ1-4; TRBD1 matches 8 bases. Germline V gene data show CDR1 as SGDLS and CDR2 as YYNGEE. The CDR3 length is 14 residues. The J segment lost 7 bases and the V segment lost 3 bases, leaving 5 bases of the junction unmatched. The CDR3 loop reads CASSADRDGEKLFF. The CDR3 nucleotides are TGTGCCAGCAGCGCGGACAGGGACGGTGAAAAACTGTTTTTT.